Presented here are 5 T cell receptor beta chains from one specimen sequenced in a study of T cell responses to AZD1222 COVID-19 vaccine. The data were produced by immunoSEQ multiplex PCR, yet TCRdb's version contains in-frame clones alone and is incomplete. The sample has 75,000 to 100,000 clones, 90% seen once. Source: peripheral blood, taken on day 0 of AZD1222 vaccination. The receptors come from an adult in good health.

This chain joins TRBV27 and TRBJ2-7, with TRBD1 as a possible D gene (5 bases). The CDR3 totals 14 residues. V dropped 2 bases and J dropped 3 bases, with 11 bases sitting between them. Germline V gives CDR1 MNHEY, CDR2 SMNVEV (reference sequence). CDR3 nucleotides: TGTGCCAGCAGTTTACGGCAGGGCCTCTACGAGCAGTACTTC. This codes for CASSLRQGLYEQYF.

In its sample, this clone was seen once. This chain connects TRBV3-1 (or the pseudogene TRBV3-2) to TRBJ2-5; no clear D. The germline gives CDR1 LGHDT, CDR2 YNNKEL (reference sequence). V shed 3 bases and J shed 3 bases, with 11 bases lying between them. The CDR3 is made up of 14 amino acids. The CDR3 protein is CASSHTTEEETQYF. Here the CDR3 DNA reads TGTGCCAGCAGCCACACAACGGAAGAAGAGACCCAGTACTTC.

The CDR3 is CASSHGYEQYF. CDR3 DNA: TGTGCCAGCAGCCATGGGTACGAGCAGTACTTC. V is TRBV25-1 and J is TRBJ2-7; D is ambiguous. V dropped 6 bases and J dropped 4 bases, with 7 bases sitting between them. CDR1 and CDR2 (germline): MGHDK, SYGVNS. CDR3 length equals 11 residues.

This chain joins TRBV5-1 and TRBJ2-1; TRBD1 agrees at 7 bases. CDR1 is SGHRS, CDR2 YFSETQ, per germline. J lost 4 bases, V lost 0 bases, and 7 bases had no gene match. The CDR3 totals 16 residues. Written as DNA, the CDR3 is TGCGCCAGCAGCTTGGGGCCTGAGGGGGCGTACAATGAGCAGTTCTTC. Translating gives CASSLGPEGAYNEQFF.

The V gene is TRBV7-2, the J gene TRBJ2-4; either TRBD1 or TRBD2 may supply D (5 bases each). The CDR3 length is 16 residues. V lost 1 base and J lost 15, with 25 bases in between. Germline CDR1 reads SGHTA; CDR2 reads FQGNSA. The CDR3 DNA reads TGTGCCAGCAGCTTAGTGACGGGTGGGGCGGGCGTTGTGCTGTACTTC. Its translation: CASSLVTGGAGVVLYF.